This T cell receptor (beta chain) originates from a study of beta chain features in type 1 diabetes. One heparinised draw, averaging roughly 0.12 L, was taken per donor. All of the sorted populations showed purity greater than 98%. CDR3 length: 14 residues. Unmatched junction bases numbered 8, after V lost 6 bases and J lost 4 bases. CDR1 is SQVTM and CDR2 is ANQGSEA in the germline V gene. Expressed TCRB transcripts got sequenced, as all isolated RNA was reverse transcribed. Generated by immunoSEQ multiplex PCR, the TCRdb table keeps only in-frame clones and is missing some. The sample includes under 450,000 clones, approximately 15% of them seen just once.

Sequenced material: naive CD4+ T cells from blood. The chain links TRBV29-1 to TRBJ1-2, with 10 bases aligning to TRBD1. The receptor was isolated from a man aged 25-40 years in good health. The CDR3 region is CSVATGTGVYGYTF. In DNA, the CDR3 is TGCAGCGTAGCTACCGGGACAGGGGTCTATGGCTACACCTTC.